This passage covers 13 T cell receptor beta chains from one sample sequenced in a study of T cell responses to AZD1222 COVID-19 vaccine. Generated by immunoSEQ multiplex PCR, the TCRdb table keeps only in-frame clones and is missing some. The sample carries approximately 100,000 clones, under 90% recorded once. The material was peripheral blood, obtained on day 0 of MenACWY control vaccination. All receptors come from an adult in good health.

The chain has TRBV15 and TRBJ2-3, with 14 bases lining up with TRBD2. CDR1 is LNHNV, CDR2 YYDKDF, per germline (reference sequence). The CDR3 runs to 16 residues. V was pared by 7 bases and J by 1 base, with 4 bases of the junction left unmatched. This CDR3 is CATMTGLAGGTDTQYF. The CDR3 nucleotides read TGTGCCACCATGACGGGACTAGCGGGGGGCACAGATACGCAGTATTTT.

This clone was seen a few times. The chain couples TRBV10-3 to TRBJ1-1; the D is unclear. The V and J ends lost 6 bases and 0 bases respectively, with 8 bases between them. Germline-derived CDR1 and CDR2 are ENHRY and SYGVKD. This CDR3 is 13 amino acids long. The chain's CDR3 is CAISAALNTEAFF. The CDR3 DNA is TGTGCCATCAGCGCAGCTTTGAACACTGAAGCTTTCTTT.

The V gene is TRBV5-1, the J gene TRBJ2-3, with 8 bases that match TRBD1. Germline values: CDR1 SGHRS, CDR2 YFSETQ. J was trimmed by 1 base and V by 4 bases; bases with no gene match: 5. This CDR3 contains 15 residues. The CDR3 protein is CASSPQGGGTDTQYF. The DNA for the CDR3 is TGCGCCAGCAGCCCACAGGGGGGTGGCACAGATACGCAGTATTTT.

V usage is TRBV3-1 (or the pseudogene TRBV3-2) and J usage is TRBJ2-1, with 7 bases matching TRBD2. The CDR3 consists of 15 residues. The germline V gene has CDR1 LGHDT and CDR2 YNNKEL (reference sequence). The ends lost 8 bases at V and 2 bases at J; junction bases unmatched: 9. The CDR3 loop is CASAPSGGAYNEQFF. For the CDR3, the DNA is TGTGCCAGCGCCCCTTCGGGAGGAGCCTACAATGAGCAGTTCTTC.

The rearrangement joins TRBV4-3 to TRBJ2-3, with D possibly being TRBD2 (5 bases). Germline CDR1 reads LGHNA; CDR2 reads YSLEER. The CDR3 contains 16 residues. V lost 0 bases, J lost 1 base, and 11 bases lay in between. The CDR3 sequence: CASSQDLVEGTDTQYF. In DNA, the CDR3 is TGCGCCAGCAGCCAAGATTTAGTGGAGGGCACAGATACGCAGTATTTT.

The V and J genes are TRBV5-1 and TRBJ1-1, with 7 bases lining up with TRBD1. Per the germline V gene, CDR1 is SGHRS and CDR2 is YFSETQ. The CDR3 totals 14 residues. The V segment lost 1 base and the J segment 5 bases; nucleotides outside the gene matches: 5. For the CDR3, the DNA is TGCGCCAGCAGCTTGAGAGGGGGCGTAACTGAAGCTTTCTTT. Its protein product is CASSLRGGVTEAFF.

The chain's CDR3 is CSVAGTTKTSTDTQYF. The CDR3, as DNA: TGCAGCGTAGCCGGGACAACCAAAACGAGCACAGATACGCAGTATTTT. The chain recombines TRBV29-1 with TRBJ2-3, with a possible D match to TRBD1 (6 bases). The CDR3 is made up of 16 amino acids. Trimming pared 6 bases from V and 0 bases from J, leaving 19 bases between. CDR1 SQVTM and CDR2 ANQGSEA come from the germline V gene.

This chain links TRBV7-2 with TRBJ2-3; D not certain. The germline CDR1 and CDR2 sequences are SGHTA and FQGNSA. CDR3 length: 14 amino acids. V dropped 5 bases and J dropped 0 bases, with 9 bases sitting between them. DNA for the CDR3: TGTGCCAGCAGCAAACGTAAGAGCACAGATACGCAGTATTTT. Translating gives CASSKRKSTDTQYF.

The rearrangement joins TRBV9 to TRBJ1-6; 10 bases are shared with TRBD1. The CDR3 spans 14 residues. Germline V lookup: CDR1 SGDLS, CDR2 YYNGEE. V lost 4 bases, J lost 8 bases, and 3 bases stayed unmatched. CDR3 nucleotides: TGTGCCAGCAGCCGGGACAGGGGCGATTCACCCCTCCACTTT. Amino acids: CASSRDRGDSPLHF. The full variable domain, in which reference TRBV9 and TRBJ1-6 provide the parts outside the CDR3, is DSGVTQTPKHLITATGQRVTLRCSPRSGDLSVYWYQQSLDQGLQFLIQYYNGEERAKGNILERFSAQQFPDLHSELNLSSLELGDSALYFCASSRDRGDSPLHFGNGTRLTVT.

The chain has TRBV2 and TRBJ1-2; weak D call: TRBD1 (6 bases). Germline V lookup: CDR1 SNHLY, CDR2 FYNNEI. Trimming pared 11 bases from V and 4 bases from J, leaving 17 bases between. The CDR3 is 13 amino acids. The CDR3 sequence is CAGYRESSYGYTF. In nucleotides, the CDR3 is TGTGCCGGATACAGGGAGTCGAGCTATGGCTACACCTTC.

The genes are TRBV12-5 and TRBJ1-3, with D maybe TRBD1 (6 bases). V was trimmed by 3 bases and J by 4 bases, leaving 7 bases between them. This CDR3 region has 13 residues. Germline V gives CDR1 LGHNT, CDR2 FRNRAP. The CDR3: CASGFDRGNTIYF. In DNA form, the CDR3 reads TGTGCTAGTGGTTTCGACAGGGGAAACACCATATATTTT.

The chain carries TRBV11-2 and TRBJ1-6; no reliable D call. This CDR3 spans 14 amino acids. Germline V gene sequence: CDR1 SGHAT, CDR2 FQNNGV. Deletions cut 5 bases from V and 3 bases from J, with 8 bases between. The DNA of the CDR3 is TGTGCCAGCAGCCACGAAGACTATAATTCACCCCTCCACTTT. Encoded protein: CASSHEDYNSPLHF. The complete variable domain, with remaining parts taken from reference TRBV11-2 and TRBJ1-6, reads EAGVAQSPRYKIIEKRQSVAFWCNPISGHATLYWYQQILGQGPKLLIQFQNNGVVDDSQLPKDRFSAERLKGVDSTLKIQPAKLEDSAVYLCASSHEDYNSPLHFGNGTRLTVT.

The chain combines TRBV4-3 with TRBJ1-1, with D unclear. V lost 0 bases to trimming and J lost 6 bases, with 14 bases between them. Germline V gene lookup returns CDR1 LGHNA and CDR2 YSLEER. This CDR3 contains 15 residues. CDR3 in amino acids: CASSQDRGFGSEAFF. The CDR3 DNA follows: TGCGCCAGCAGCCAAGATCGAGGGTTCGGATCTGAAGCTTTCTTT.